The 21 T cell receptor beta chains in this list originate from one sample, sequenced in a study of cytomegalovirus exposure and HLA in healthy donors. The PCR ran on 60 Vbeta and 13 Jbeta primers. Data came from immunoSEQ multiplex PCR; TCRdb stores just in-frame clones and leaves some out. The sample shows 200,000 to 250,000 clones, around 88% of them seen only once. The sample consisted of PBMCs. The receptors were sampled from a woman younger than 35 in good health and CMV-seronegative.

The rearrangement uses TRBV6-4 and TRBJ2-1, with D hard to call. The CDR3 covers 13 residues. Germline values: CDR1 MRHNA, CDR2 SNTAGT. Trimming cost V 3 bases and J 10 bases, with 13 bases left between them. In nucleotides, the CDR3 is TGTGCCAGCAGTGATGACCCCCTCGGGGAGCAGTTCTTC. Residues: CASSDDPLGEQFF.

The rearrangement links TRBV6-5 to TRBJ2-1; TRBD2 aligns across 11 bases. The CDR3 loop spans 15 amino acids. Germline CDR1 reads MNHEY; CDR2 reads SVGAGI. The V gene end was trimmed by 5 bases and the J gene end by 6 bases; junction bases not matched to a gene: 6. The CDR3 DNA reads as TGTGCCAGCAGTCGTAGCGGGGGGGCTGGCAATGAGCAGTTCTTC. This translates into CASSRSGGAGNEQFF.

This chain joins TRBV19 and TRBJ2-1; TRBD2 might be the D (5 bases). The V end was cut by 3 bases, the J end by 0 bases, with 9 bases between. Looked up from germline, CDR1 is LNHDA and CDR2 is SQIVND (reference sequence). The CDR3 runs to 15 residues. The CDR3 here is CASSIPGNSYNEQFF. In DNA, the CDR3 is TGTGCCAGTAGTATCCCGGGAAACTCCTACAATGAGCAGTTCTTC.

The CDR3 region is CASSLQSGRIYEQYF. DNA for the CDR3: TGTGCCAGCAGCTTACAGAGCGGGAGAATCTACGAGCAGTACTTC. The rearrangement links TRBV11-3 to TRBJ2-7; 8 bases are shared with TRBD2. The germline V gene has CDR1 SGHNT and CDR2 YENEEA. The CDR3 spans 15 residues. V gave up 2 bases and J gave up 3 bases; unmatched junction bases: 6.

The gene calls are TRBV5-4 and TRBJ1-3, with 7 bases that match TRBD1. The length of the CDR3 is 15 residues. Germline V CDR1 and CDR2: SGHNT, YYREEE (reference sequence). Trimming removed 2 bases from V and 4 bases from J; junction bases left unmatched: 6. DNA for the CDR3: TGTGCCAGCAGCTTAGGACAGGAACCGGGAAACACCATATATTTT. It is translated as CASSLGQEPGNTIYF.

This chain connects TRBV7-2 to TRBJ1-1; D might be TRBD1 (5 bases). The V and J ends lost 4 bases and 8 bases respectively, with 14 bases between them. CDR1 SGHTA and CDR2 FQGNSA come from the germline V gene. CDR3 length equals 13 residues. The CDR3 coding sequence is TGTGCCAGCAGCTCATTGGGGGGTTCCGAAGCTTTCTTT. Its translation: CASSSLGGSEAFF.

CDR3 sequence: CASSQARFGLAGVLSYEQYF. CDR3 DNA: TGCGCCAGCAGCCAAGCCCGGTTCGGACTAGCGGGAGTCCTTTCCTACGAGCAGTACTTC. The chain uses TRBV4-3 and TRBJ2-7; 13 positions match TRBD2. J was trimmed by 1 base and V by 1 base; bases with no gene match: 13. The CDR3 has 20 amino acids. Per the germline V gene, CDR1 is LGHNA and CDR2 is YSLEER.

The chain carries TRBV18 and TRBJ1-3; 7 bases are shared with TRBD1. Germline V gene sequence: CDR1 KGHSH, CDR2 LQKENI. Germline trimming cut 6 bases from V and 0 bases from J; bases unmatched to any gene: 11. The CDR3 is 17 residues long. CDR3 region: CASSTNRDSLSGNTIYF. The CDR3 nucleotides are TGTGCCAGCTCTACCAATCGGGACAGTCTCTCTGGAAACACCATATATTTT.

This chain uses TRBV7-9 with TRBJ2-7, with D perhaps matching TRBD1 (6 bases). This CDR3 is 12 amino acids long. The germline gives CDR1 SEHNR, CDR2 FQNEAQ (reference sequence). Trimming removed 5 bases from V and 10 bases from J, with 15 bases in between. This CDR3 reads CASSPSPRGQYF. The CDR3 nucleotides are TGTGCCAGCAGCCCCTCTCCCAGGGGTCAGTACTTC.

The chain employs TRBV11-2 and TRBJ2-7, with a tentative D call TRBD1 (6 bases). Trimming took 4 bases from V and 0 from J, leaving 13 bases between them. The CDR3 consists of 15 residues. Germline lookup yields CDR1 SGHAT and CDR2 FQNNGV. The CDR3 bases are TGTGCCAGCAGCTCAACAGGGTATCCCTCCTACGAGCAGTACTTC. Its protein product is CASSSTGYPSYEQYF. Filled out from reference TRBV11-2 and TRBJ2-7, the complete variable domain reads EAGVAQSPRYKIIEKRQSVAFWCNPISGHATLYWYQQILGQGPKLLIQFQNNGVVDDSQLPKDRFSAERLKGVDSTLKIQPAKLEDSAVYLCASSSTGYPSYEQYFGPGTRLTVT.

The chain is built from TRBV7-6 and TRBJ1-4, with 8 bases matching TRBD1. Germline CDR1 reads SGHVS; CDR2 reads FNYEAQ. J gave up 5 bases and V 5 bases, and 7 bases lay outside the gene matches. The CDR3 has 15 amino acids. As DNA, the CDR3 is TGTGCCAGCAGCCCACGACAGGGGACCAATGAAAAACTGTTTTTT. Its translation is CASSPRQGTNEKLFF. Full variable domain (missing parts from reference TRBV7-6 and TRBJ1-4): GAGVSQSPRYKVTKRGQDVALRCDPISGHVSLYWYRQALGQGPEFLTYFNYEAQQDKSGLPNDRFSAERPEGSISTLTIQRTEQRDSAMYRCASSPRQGTNEKLFFGSGTQLSVL.

The CDR3 reads CASSPPGSQPLHF. CDR3 nucleotide sequence: TGTGCCAGCAGTCCCCCAGGTTCTCAGCCCCTCCACTTT. The chain recombines TRBV6-6 with TRBJ1-6; D ambiguous. Trimming shortened V by 5 bases and J by 13 bases, and 15 bases separated the two germline ends. Germline CDR1 reads MNHNY; CDR2 reads SVGAGI (reference sequence). The CDR3 has 13 residues.

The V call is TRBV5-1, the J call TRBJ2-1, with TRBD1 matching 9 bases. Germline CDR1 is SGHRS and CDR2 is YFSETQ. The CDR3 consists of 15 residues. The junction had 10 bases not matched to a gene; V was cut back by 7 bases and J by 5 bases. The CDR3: CASGDPGQGDNEQFF. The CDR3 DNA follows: TGCGCCAGCGGGGACCCGGGACAGGGAGACAATGAGCAGTTCTTC.

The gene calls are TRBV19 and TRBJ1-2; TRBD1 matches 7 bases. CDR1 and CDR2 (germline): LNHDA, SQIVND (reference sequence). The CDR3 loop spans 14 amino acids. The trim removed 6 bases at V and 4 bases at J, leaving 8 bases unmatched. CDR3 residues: CASRIRGQLYGYTF. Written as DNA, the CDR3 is TGTGCCAGTAGAATCCGGGGACAGCTCTATGGCTACACCTTC.

The CDR3 DNA follows: TGCGCCAGCAGTGAACTCCGGGTCTCCTACAATGAGCAGTTCTTC. Translated, it gives CASSELRVSYNEQFF. V and J are TRBV10-1 and TRBJ2-1; D gene unclear. Germline assignment: CDR1 WNHNN and CDR2 SYGVQD (reference sequence). This CDR3 region has 15 residues. Deletions cut 3 bases from V and 0 bases from J, with 9 bases between.

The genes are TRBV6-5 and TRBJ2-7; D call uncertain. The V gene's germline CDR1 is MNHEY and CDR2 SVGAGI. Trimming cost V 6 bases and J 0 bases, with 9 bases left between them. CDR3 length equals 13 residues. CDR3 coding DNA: TGTGCCAGCAGGAATCCAGGCTCCTACGAGCAGTACTTC. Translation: CASRNPGSYEQYF.

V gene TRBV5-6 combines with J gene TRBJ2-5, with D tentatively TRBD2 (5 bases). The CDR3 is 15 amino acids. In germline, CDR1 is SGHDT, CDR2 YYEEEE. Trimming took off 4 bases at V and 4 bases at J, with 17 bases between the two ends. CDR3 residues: CASSPEGSPVETQYF. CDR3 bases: TGTGCCAGCAGCCCCGAGGGCAGCCCAGTAGAGACCCAGTACTTC.

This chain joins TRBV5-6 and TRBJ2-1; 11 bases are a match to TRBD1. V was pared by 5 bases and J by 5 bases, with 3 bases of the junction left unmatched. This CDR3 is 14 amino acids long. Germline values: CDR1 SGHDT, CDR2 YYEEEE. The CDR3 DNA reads TGTGCCAGCAGAGGGACAGGGGGGAACAATGAGCAGTTCTTC. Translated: CASRGTGGNNEQFF.

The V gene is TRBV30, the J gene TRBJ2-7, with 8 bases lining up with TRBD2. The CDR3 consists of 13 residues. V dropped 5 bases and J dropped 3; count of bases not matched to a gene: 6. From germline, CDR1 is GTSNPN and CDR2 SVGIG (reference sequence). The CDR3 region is CAWGRGGLYEQYF. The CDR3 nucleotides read TGTGCCTGGGGCCGCGGGGGGCTCTACGAGCAGTACTTC.

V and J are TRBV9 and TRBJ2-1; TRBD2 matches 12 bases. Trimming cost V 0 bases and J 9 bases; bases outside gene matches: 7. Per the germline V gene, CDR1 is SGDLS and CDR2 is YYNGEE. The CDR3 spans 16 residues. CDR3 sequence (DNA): TGTGCCAGCAGCGTAGGGCTAGCGGGGGGGCGCGCTGAGCAGTTCTTC. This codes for CASSVGLAGGRAEQFF.

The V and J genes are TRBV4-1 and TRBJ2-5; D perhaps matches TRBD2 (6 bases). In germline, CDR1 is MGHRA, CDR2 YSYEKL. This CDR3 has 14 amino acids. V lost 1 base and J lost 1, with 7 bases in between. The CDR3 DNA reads TGCGCCAGCAGCCAAGCGACTAGCCAAGAGACCCAGTACTTC. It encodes CASSQATSQETQYF.